This TCR beta chain is from a study of T cell repertoires in ileal Crohn's disease. Overall study context: About 36% were active smokers at surgery; median disease duration was nearly eight years. General study results and limits: Mucosal expansions were suggested to be mainly CD8 T cells.

TCRB immunosequencing input was roughly 500 nanograms of biopsy DNA per sample. The data were produced by immunoSEQ multiplex PCR, yet TCRdb's version contains in-frame clones alone and is incomplete. The sample shows several thousand clones, approximately 79% of them seen only once. The V segment lost 6 bases and the J segment 2 bases; nucleotides outside the gene matches: 4. Per germline, CDR1 MNHEY and CDR2 SVGAGI. The CDR3 extends over 15 amino acids. About this clone itself: The antigen is unknown.

The receptor was derived from an adult with Crohn's disease. The V gene is TRBV6-5, the J gene TRBJ2-7; 13 nucleotides line up with TRBD2. Sequencing input: ileal tissue. CDR3 nucleotide sequence: TGTGCCAGCAGCTGGACTAGCGGGAGCGCCTACGAGCAGTACTTC. Translated: CASSWTSGSAYEQYF.